The sequence of this TCR beta chain was determined in a study of blood T cell repertoires in COVID-19. Looking at the study overall: Collection of acute and convalescent COVID-19 samples took place in the United States, Italy and Spain.

Germline CDR1 SGHRS, CDR2 YFSETQ. The germline V and J ends were trimmed by 1 base and 1 base, with 15 bases remaining between them. This CDR3 is 16 amino acids long. Profiled with immunoSEQ multiplex PCR; TCRdb holds only in-frame clones, not every one. The sample includes over 300,000 clones, 89% of them seen just once. The sequence came from a man aged 18 to 30 who had recovered from COVID-19. V and J are TRBV5-1 and TRBJ2-7; D uncertain. Sequencing was carried out using peripheral blood. CDR3 sequence reads: CASSLRQPEYSYEQYF. The DNA for the CDR3 is TGCGCCAGCAGCTTGCGGCAGCCGGAGTATTCCTACGAGCAGTACTTC.